One sample yielded the 27 T cell receptor beta chains listed below, sequenced in a study of CD8 T cells in cerebrospinal fluid in Alzheimer's disease. Reanalyzing the 10x single-cell sequencing reads, TCRdb keeps one entry per CDR3 protein, without DNA. In total, the table holds roughly 1,500 distinct CDR3 sequences. Input material: cerebrospinal fluid. Receptors were obtained from a human donor with Alzheimer's disease.

Judged by frequency, this clonotype is large (0.1 to 1%). The chain employs TRBV7-9 and TRBJ1-2. The V gene's germline CDR1 is SEHNR and CDR2 FQNEAQ (reference sequence). The CDR3 is 12 residues long. CDR3 sequence reads: CASSPDVYGYTF.

The genes are TRBV6-6 and TRBJ2-7; lacking DNA, the TRBD1 call made by TCRdb goes unchecked. The CDR3 runs 14 residues. The germline CDR1 and CDR2 sequences are MNHNY and SVGAGI (reference sequence). CDR3 sequence: CASSSRGGVNEQYF.

This clonotype shows up as large by frequency. V and J are TRBV18 and TRBJ2-6. The CDR3 is 15 amino acids. From germline, CDR1 is KGHSH and CDR2 LQKENI. The CDR3 is CASSQAGAGANVLTF.

Considering frequency, this clonotype is medium-sized (0.01 to 0.1%). J is TRBJ1-1 and V is TRBV30; TCRdb's D call of TRBD1 is untestable without DNA. CDR1 and CDR2 (germline): GTSNPN, SVGIG (reference sequence). This CDR3 is built from 14 residues. CDR3 sequence reads: CAWNLGQATTEAFF.

This clonotype is deemed medium-sized by its frequency. The gene calls are TRBV20-1 and TRBJ2-7; the D call from TCRdb, TRBD2, cannot be confirmed without DNA. Germline CDR1 reads DFQATT; CDR2 reads SNEGSKA (reference sequence). The CDR3 contains 16 residues. The CDR3 is CSARGEGQDRDYEQYF.

In terms of frequency, this clonotype is large. The chain's CDR3 is CSASSSGADTQYF. The V gene is TRBV20-1, the J gene TRBJ2-3; with no DNA, the TCRdb D assignment of TRBD2 cannot be verified. Germline V gene sequence: CDR1 DFQATT, CDR2 SNEGSKA (reference sequence). The CDR3 loop spans 13 amino acids.

This clonotype registers medium-sized (0.01 to 0.1%) by frequency. This chain connects TRBV20-1 to TRBJ1-2. The CDR3 loop spans 13 amino acids. The germline V gene has CDR1 DFQATT and CDR2 SNEGSKA (reference sequence). CDR3 sequence: CSARTAANYGYTF.

The chain uses TRBV15 and TRBJ2-4; TCRdb returns TRBD2, unconfirmable since there is no DNA. The CDR3 is 16 residues long. The germline V gene encodes CDR1 LNHNV and CDR2 YYDKDF (reference sequence). The CDR3 loop is CATSRAGSSGKNIQYF.

Judged by frequency, this clonotype is medium-sized. The V gene is TRBV7-8, the J gene TRBJ2-7; lacking DNA, the TRBD2 call made by TCRdb goes unchecked. In germline, CDR1 is SGHVS, CDR2 FQNEAQ. The CDR3 has 14 amino acids. CDR3 sequence: CASSLEGPGYEQYF.

This clonotype counts as large by frequency. The chain links TRBV20-1 to TRBJ2-5; absent DNA, TCRdb's TRBD1 call cannot be checked. CDR1 is DFQATT, CDR2 SNEGSKA, per germline (reference sequence). This CDR3 has 12 residues. Here the CDR3 reads CSAEARRGTQYF.

This clonotype is deemed medium-sized by its frequency. The genes are TRBV7-3 and TRBJ2-7; TCRdb picks TRBD2, but there is no DNA to check that call. The CDR3 runs 13 residues. Germline V lookup: CDR1 SGHTA, CDR2 FQGTGA. This chain's CDR3 is CASSLWAGGEQYF. Combining the CDR3 with reference TRBV7-3 and TRBJ2-7 gives the whole variable domain GAGVSQTPSNKVTEKGKYVELRCDPISGHTALYWYRQSLGQGPEFLIYFQGTGAADDSGLPNDRFFAVRPEGSVSTLKIQRTERGDSAVYLCASSLWAGGEQYFGPGTRLTVT.

This clonotype is labeled large (0.1 to 1%) based on frequency. V usage is TRBV3-1 and J usage is TRBJ2-5. In germline, CDR1 is LGHDT, CDR2 YNNKEL (reference sequence). This CDR3 has 15 residues. The CDR3 reads CASSPSDRSQETQYF.

This clonotype is identified as medium-sized from frequency. The chain uses TRBV18 and TRBJ1-6; TCRdb picks TRBD1, but there is no DNA to check that call. This CDR3 spans 14 amino acids. Germline V gene sequence: CDR1 KGHSH, CDR2 LQKENI. CDR3 region: CASSRTGGRSPLHF.

This chain uses TRBV2 with TRBJ2-1. The CDR3 has 11 residues. Germline V gives CDR1 SNHLY, CDR2 FYNNEI. The CDR3 loop reads CASSEAVEQFF.

This clonotype shows up as medium-sized by frequency. The chain is built from TRBV9 and TRBJ2-7; TCRdb's assignment of TRBD1 cannot be checked, as there is no DNA. CDR1 is SGDLS and CDR2 is YYNGEE in the germline V gene. This CDR3 contains 13 residues. The CDR3 here is CASSPGFPYEQYF.

Considering frequency, this clonotype is medium-sized. Here the CDR3 reads CASSYSRTYQETQYF. The chain recombines TRBV6-5 with TRBJ2-5. Germline CDR1 reads MNHEY; CDR2 reads SVGAGI. CDR3 size: 15 residues.

This clonotype counts as medium-sized by frequency. This sequence joins TRBV4-1 and TRBJ1-4. The CDR3 runs to 18 residues. Looked up from germline, CDR1 is MGHRA and CDR2 is YSYEKL. The CDR3 loop is CASSRNVRAYATNEKLFF.

This clonotype is labeled medium-sized (0.01 to 0.1%) based on frequency. This chain joins TRBV6-4 and TRBJ1-2; the D gene TCRdb calls, TRBD1, cannot be checked with no DNA. The CDR3 extends over 16 amino acids. Germline V gives CDR1 MRHNA, CDR2 SNTAGT. CDR3 residues: CAINAPRTIRRYGYTF.

Judged by frequency, this clonotype is large. The J gene is TRBJ2-2, the V gene TRBV12-3 or TRBV12-4; as DNA is missing, the TRBD2 call by TCRdb cannot be tested. This CDR3 has 14 amino acids. The chain's CDR3 is CASSGMAGTGELFF.

This clonotype is medium-sized by frequency. This chain joins TRBV5-6 and TRBJ1-6; TCRdb calls TRBD1, which cannot be checked without DNA. This CDR3 is 14 amino acids long. Per the germline V gene, CDR1 is SGHDT and CDR2 is YYEEEE. The CDR3 here is CASSSDRDGSPLHF.

This clonotype is large by frequency. The chain links TRBV20-1 to TRBJ1-2. This CDR3 spans 13 amino acids. CDR1 and CDR2 from the germline V gene are DFQATT and SNEGSKA (reference sequence). The CDR3 protein is CSARDPGGGGYTF.

CDR3 amino acids: CASSYSRQGRETQYF. The chain carries TRBV6-6 and TRBJ2-5; absent DNA, TCRdb's TRBD1 call cannot be checked. The CDR3 has 15 residues. Germline CDR1 reads MNHNY; CDR2 reads SVGAGI (reference sequence).

This clonotype ranks as medium-sized in terms of frequency. The chain combines TRBV20-1 with TRBJ2-7; TCRdb's D gene call, TRBD2, goes unchecked for lack of DNA. There are 14 residues in the CDR3. CDR1 DFQATT and CDR2 SNEGSKA come from the germline V gene (reference sequence). CDR3 amino acids: CSALSGTLYEKQYF.

Judged by frequency, this clonotype is medium-sized. The chain joins TRBV7-2 to TRBJ2-3. CDR1 and CDR2 (germline): SGHTA, FQGNSA. The CDR3 length is 15 residues. CDR3 sequence reads: CASSLSGEYADTQYF.

Frequency places this clonotype as medium-sized. This chain connects TRBV3-1 to TRBJ1-6; the TCRdb D gene call, TRBD1, has no DNA to confirm it. The germline V gene encodes CDR1 LGHDT and CDR2 YNNKEL (reference sequence). CDR3 length equals 16 residues. The CDR3 is CASSRLGPVDNSPLHF.

By frequency, this clonotype registers medium-sized. V and J are TRBV28 and TRBJ1-4; the D gene TCRdb calls, TRBD1, cannot be checked with no DNA. This CDR3 contains 11 residues. In germline, CDR1 is MDHEN, CDR2 SYDVKM. The CDR3 protein is CASGGVEKLFF.

This clonotype ranks as large in terms of frequency. The chain uses TRBV18 and TRBJ2-7. Germline V gene sequence: CDR1 KGHSH, CDR2 LQKENI. The CDR3 has 14 residues. CDR3 amino acids: CASSPRVVLHEQYF. Together with reference TRBV18 and TRBJ2-7, the CDR3 gives the full variable domain: NAGVMQNPRHLVRRRGQEARLRCSPMKGHSHVYWYRQLPEEGLKFMVYLQKENIIDESGMPKERFSAEFPKEGPSILRIQQVVRGDSAAYFCASSPRVVLHEQYFGPGTRLTVT.